The rows below give T cell receptor beta chains drawn from one sample of a study of metastatic and nonmetastatic thyroid tumors. TCRdb re-clonotyped the PCR reads via MiXCR. Altogether about 38,000 clones are present, about 29% being singletons, with the ten largest covering approximately 11%. The sample consisted of blood. The origin of the receptors is a male donor with papillary thyroid cancer or a benign thyroid nodule (not recorded which). Some clones in this sample may be carry-over from other donors' samples. Both conserved end residues are part of each CDR3. Clone size is stated in some rows and not others, as once, few, many or a class when expanded.

length,size,V,J,CDR3
18,.,TRBV10-3,TRBJ2-1,CAISEWGTRGYPSHEQFF
13,once,TRBV20-1,TRBJ2-7,CSAHWDTTYEQYF
13,few,TRBV7-2,TRBJ2-5,CASSLGQRETQYF
16,few,TRBV6-1,TRBJ2-1,CASRISLADIGGEQFF
16,many,TRBV3-1,TRBJ1-2,CASSQDPDRARYGYTF
13,.,TRBV20-1,TRBJ2-1,CSGAGPFGGEQFF
18,once,TRBV11-3,TRBJ2-4,CASSLSSGRILAKNIQYF
15,few,TRBV19,TRBJ1-3,CASSTWGASGNTIYF
14,medium-sized,TRBV6-1,TRBJ2-2,CASSEVQDTGELFF
13,.,TRBV5-1,TRBJ1-1,CASRNEMDTEAFF
15,many,TRBV19,TRBJ1-2,CASSIVTGTGPSYTF
17,many,TRBV6-1,TRBJ1-6,CASSEAVTVFINSPLHF
15,few,TRBV6-5,TRBJ2-1,CASSYQEFFGGEQFF
14,few,TRBV20-1,TRBJ2-7,CSASPPGPSYEQYF
17,.,TRBV4-1,TRBJ1-6,CASSQVMARGWGSPLHF
14,.,TRBV4-3,TRBJ2-1,CASSQGQGYNEQFF
12,many,TRBV27,TRBJ1-1,CASRTGTVEAFF
13,once,TRBV5-1,TRBJ2-5,CASSVTVQETQYF
16,few,TRBV28,TRBJ2-3,CASSGDPGVHTDTQYF
18,.,TRBV20-1,TRBJ2-3,CSARGEVVAGGGTDTQYF
14,many,TRBV20-1,TRBJ2-5,CSARAGEDRETQYF
14,few,TRBV7-2,TRBJ2-3,CASSVYLRTDTQYF
14,many,TRBV7-9,TRBJ1-5,CASSLNGAGQPQHF
15,few,TRBV6-2/TRBV6-3,TRBJ2-1,CASSYLAGAYNEQFF
14,many,TRBV5-4,TRBJ2-5,CASSSGVEGETQYF
14,many,TRBV7-6,TRBJ2-5,CASSLAGLQETQYF
14,.,TRBV24-1,TRBJ2-1,CATSGTSLSDEQFF
15,.,TRBV18,TRBJ2-1,CASSPPRLASYEQFF